This T cell receptor (beta chain) was profiled in a study of T cells in Graves' hyperthyroidism and ophthalmopathy. This clonotype has at least ten counts. A much larger clone sits a single nucleotide away, making a read error possible. The TCR beta CDR3 regions underwent amplification using RNA transcripts as the source. The primer set for the first-round RT-PCR of the TCR CDR3 was HTBI. TCRdb used MiXCR to reprocess the multiplex PCR reads, holding one entry per CDR3 protein. Among around 250,000 distinct CDR3 sequences listed, over 20% were seen once. This CDR3 is 13 amino acids long. The chain has TRBV12-3 or TRBV12-4 and TRBJ1-2; TRBD1 matches 8 bases. The TCR was taken from a woman between 40 and 50 years old with Graves' ophthalmopathy. What was sequenced was blood. CDR3: CASRLDRAYGYAF. In DNA, the CDR3 is TGTGCCAGCAGACTGGACAGGGCCTATGGCTACGCCTTC.